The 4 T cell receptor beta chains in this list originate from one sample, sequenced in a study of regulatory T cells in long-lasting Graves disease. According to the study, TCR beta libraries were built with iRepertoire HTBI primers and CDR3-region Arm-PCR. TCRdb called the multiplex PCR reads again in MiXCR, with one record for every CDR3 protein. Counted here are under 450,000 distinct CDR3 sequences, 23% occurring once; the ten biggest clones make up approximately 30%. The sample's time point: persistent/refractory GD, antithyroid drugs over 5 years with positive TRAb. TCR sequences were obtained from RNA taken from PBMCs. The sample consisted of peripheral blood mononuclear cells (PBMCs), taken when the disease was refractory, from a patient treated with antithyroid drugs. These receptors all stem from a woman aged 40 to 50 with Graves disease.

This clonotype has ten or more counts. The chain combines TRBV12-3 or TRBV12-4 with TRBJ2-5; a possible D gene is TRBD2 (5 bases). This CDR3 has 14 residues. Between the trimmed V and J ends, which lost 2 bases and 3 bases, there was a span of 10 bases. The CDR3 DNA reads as TGTGCCAGCAGTTTACGGACTTGGGAAGAGACCCAGTACTTC. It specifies CASSLRTWEETQYF.

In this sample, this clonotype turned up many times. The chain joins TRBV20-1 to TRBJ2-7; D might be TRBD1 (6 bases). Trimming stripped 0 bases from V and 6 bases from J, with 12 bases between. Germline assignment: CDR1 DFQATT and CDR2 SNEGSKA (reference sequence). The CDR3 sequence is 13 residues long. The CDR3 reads CSARDDTGFEQYF. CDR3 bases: TGCAGTGCTAGAGACGACACAGGGTTCGAGCAGTACTTC.

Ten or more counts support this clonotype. CDR3 nucleotides: TGTGCCACCCTGGGGGACATGGGGTCTAACTATGGCTACACCTTC. It specifies CATLGDMGSNYGYTF. This sequence joins TRBV27 and TRBJ1-2, with D maybe TRBD1 (6 bases). V shed 10 bases and J shed 0 bases, with 18 bases lying between them. The CDR3 is 15 amino acids. Germline assignment: CDR1 MNHEY and CDR2 SMNVEV (reference sequence).

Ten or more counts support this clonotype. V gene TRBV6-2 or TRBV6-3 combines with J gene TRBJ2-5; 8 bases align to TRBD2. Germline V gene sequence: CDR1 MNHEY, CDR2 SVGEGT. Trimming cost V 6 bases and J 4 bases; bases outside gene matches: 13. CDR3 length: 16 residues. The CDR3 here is CASSPVGAGAGETQYF. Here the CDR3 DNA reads TGTGCCAGCAGCCCAGTAGGAGCGGGAGCTGGAGAGACCCAGTACTTC.